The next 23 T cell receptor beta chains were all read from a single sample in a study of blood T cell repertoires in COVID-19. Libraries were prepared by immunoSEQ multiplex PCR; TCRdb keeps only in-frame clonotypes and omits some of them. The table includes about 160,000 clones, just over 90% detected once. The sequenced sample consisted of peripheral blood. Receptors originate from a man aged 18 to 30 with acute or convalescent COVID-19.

The CDR3, as DNA: TGTGCCAGCAGCTTAGATACAAGTCTCCTTCCAAGGCCCCAGCATTTT. It translates to CASSLDTSLLPRPQHF. The rearrangement uses TRBV7-9 and TRBJ1-5; D is unresolved. There are 16 residues in the CDR3. The ends were cut back, 1 base at V and 9 bases at J, with 19 bases in the middle. Germline-derived CDR1 and CDR2 are SEHNR and FQNEAQ (reference sequence).

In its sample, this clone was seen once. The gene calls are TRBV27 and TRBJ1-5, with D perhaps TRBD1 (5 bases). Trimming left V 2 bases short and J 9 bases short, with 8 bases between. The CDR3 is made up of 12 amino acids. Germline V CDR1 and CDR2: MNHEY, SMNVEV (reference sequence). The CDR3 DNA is TGTGCCAGCAGTTTACCGGGGGGGCCCCAGCATTTT. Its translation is CASSLPGGPQHF.

The CDR3 here is CASSFTGAYEQYF. The CDR3, as DNA: TGTGCCAGCAGCTTTACAGGGGCTTACGAGCAGTACTTC. This chain uses TRBV7-2 with TRBJ2-7; 7 bases align to TRBD1. The CDR3 sequence is 13 residues long. V shed 3 bases, J shed 4 bases, and the junction held 3 bases outside the gene matches. Germline CDR1 is SGHTA and CDR2 is FQGNSA.

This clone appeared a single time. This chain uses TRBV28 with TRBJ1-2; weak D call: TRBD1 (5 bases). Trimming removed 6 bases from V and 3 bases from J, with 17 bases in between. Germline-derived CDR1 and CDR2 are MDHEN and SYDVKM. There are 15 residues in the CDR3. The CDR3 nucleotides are TGTGCCAGCAGCCCCAGTCTGGGAGGGGACTATGGCTACACCTTC. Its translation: CASSPSLGGDYGYTF.

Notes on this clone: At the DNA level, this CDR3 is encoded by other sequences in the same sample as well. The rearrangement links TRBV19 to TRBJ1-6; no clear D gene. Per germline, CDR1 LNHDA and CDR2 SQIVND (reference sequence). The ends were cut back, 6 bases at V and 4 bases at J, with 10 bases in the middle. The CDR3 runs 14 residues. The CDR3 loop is CASSTGSYNSPLHF. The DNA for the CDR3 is TGTGCCAGTAGCACCGGGAGTTATAATTCACCCCTCCACTTT.

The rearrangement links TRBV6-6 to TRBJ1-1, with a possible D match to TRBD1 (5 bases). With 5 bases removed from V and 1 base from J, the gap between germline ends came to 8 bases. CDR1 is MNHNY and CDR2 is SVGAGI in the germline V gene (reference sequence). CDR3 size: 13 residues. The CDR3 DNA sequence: TGTGCCAGCAGTGCAACAGGGAACACTGAAGCTTTCTTT. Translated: CASSATGNTEAFF.

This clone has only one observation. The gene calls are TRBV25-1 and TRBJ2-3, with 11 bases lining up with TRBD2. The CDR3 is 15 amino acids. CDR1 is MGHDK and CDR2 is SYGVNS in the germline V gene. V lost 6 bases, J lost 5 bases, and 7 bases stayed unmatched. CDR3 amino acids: CASSLLAGDRDTQYF. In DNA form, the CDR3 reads TGTGCCAGCAGCTTACTAGCGGGAGACAGAGATACGCAGTATTTT.

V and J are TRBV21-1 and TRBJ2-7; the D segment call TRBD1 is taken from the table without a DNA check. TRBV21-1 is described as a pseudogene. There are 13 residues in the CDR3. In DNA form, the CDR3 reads TGTGCCAACGACAGGGAGTTCTCCTACGAGCAGTACTTC. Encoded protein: CANDREFSYEQYF.

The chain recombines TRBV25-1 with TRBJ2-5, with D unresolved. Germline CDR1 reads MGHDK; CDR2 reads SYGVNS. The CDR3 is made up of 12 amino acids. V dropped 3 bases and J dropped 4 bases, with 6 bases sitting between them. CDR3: CASSDPGETQYF. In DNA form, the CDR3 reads TGTGCCAGCAGTGATCCCGGAGAGACCCAGTACTTC.

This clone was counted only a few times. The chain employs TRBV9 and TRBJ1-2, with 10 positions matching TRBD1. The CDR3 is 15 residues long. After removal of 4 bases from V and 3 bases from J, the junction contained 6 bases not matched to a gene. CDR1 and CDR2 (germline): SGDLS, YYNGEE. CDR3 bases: TGTGCCAGCAGCCCCCAGACAGGGGGCTACTATGGCTACACCTTC. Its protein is CASSPQTGGYYGYTF.

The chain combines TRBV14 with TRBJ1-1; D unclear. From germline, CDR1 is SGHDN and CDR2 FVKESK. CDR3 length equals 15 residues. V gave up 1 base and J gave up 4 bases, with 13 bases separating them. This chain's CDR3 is CASSQGSRYGTEAFF. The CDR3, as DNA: TGTGCCAGCAGCCAAGGCTCTAGGTACGGCACTGAAGCTTTCTTT.

CDR3 protein: CASTLGGHMNTEAFF. CDR3 coding DNA: TGTGCCAGCACCCTTGGGGGACATATGAACACTGAAGCTTTCTTT. The chain links TRBV6-5 to TRBJ1-1, with D possibly TRBD1 on 6 matching bases. This CDR3 comprises 15 residues. Per the germline V gene, CDR1 is MNHEY and CDR2 is SVGAGI. With 7 bases removed from V and 0 bases from J, the gap between germline ends came to 15 bases.

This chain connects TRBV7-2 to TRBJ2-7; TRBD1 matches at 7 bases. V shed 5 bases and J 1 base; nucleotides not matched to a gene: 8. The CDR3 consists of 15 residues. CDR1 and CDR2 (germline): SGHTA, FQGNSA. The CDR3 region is CASSATSTGSYEQYF. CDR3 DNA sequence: TGTGCCAGCAGCGCAACATCGACAGGGTCCTACGAGCAGTACTTC.

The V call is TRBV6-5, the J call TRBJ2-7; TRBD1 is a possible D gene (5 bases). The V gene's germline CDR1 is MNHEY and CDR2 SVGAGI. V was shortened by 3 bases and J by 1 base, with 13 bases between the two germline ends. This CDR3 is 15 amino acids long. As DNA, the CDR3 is TGTGCCAGCAGTTATACAGGTCTTGGATCCTACGAGCAGTACTTC. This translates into CASSYTGLGSYEQYF.

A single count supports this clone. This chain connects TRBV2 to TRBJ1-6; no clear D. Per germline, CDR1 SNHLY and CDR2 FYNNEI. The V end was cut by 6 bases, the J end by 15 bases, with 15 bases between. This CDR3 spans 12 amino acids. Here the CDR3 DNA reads TGTGCCAGCAGGGAGGACCGGCCCCACCTCCACTTT. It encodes CASREDRPHLHF.

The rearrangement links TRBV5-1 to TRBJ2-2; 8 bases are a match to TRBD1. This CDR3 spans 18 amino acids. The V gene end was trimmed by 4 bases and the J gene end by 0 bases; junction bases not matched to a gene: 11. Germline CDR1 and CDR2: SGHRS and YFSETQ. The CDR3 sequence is CASSTAGQGGPNTGELFF. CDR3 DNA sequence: TGCGCCAGCAGCACCGCAGGACAGGGAGGCCCGAACACCGGGGAGCTGTTTTTT.

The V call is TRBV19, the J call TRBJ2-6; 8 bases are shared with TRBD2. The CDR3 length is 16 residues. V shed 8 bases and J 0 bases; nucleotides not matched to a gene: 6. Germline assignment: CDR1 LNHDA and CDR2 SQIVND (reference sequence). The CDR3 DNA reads TGTGCCAGTCGGGGGGGGAGGGACTCTGGGGCCAACGTCCTGACTTTC. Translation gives CASRGGRDSGANVLTF.

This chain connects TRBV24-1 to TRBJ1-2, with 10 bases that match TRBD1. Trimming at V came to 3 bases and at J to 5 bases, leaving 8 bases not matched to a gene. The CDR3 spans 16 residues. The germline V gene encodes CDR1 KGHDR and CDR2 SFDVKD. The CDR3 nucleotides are TGTGCCACCAGTGATGCGACAGGGGGCACCCCATATGGCTACACCTTC. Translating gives CATSDATGGTPYGYTF.

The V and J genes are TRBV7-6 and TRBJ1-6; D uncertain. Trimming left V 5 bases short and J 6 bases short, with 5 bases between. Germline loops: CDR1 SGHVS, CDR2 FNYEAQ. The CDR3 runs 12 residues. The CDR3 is CASSLPNSPLHF. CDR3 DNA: TGTGCCAGCAGCCTCCCTAATTCACCCCTCCACTTT.

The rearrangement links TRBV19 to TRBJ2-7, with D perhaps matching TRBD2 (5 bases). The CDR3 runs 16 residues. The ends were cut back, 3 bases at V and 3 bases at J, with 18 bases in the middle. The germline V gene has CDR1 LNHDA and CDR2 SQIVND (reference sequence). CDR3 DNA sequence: TGTGCCAGTAGTATTCCCCCCGGCAGCGGCCTCTACGAGCAGTACTTC. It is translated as CASSIPPGSGLYEQYF.

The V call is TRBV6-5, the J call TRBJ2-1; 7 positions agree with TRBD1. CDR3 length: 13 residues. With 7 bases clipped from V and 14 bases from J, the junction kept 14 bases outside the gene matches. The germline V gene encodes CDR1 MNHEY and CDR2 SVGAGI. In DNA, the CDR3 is TGTGCCAGCACGCTGGGACAGCCACGTTCTAAGTTCTTC. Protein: CASTLGQPRSKFF.

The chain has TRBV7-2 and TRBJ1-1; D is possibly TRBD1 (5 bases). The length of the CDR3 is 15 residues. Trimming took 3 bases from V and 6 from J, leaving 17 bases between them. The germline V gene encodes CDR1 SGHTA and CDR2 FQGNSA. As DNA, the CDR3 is TGTGCCAGCAGCTTCGGACACAAGCCAAACGCTGAAGCTTTCTTT. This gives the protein CASSFGHKPNAEAFF.

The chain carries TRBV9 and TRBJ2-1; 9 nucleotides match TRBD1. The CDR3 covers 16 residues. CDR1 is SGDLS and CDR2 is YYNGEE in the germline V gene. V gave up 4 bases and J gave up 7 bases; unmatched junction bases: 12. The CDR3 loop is CASSTLTTGGLNEQFF. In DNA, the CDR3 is TGTGCCAGCAGCACCCTAACGACAGGGGGTTTGAATGAGCAGTTCTTC.